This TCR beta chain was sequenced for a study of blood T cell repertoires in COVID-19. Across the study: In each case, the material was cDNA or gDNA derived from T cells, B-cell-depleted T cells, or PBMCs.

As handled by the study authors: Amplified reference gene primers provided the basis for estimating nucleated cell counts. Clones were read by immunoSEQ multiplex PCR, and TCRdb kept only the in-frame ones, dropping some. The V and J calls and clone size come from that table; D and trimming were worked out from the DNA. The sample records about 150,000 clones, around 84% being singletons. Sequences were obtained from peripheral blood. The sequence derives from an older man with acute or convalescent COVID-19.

The CDR3 DNA follows: TGCGCCAGCAGCTTGGTAGTTCCGGGACAGGGGAACACCGGGGAGCTGTTTTTT. Translation: CASSLVVPGQGNTGELFF. This chain connects TRBV5-1 to TRBJ2-2, with TRBD1 identical over 9 bases. This CDR3 has 18 residues. Germline CDR1 is SGHRS and CDR2 is YFSETQ. With V trimmed by 0 bases and J by 1 base, 7 bases remained unmatched.